What follows describes a single TCR beta chain. Its specificity is unknown. Method: immunoSEQ multiplex PCR; TCRdb's copy keeps in-frame clones and lacks some. Of millions of clones in the sample, roughly 94% are singletons; the top ten hold around 0.13%. This entry belongs to a study of shared clonotypes between healthy human individuals. Study-level points and caveats: For naive CD4 cells, roughly 5.5% of clonotypes were shared across a few donors.

Naive CD45RA+ and memory CD45RA-negative subsets were split from CD4+ cells. What was sequenced was naive CD4+ T cells sorted from blood. Subset indicated: CD45RA+ positively selected. This TCR was recovered from a man aged 18 to 29 in good health.

The CDR3 DNA is TGTGCCAGCAGTGCCCTCCAAACTAGCGGGGGCTACGAGCAGTACTTC. It yields the protein CASSALQTSGGYEQYF. The rearrangement joins TRBV28 to TRBJ2-7, with 11 bases fitting TRBD2. This CDR3 comprises 16 residues. After removal of 5 bases from V and 3 bases from J, the junction contained 9 bases not matched to a gene. CDR1 MDHEN and CDR2 SYDVKM come from the germline V gene.